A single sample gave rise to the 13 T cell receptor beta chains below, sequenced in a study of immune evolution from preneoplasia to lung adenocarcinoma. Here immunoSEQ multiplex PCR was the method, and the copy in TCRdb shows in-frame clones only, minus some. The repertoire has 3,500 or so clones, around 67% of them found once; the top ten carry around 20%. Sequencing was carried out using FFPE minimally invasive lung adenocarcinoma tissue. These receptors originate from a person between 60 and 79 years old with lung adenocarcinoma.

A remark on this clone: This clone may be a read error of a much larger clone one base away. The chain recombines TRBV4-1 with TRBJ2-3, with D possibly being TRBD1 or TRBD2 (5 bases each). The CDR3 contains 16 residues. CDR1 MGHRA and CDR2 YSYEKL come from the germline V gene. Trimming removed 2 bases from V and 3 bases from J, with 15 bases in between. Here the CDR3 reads CASSQPPARGTDTQYF. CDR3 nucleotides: TGCGCCAGCAGCCAACCTCCCGCGAGGGGAACAGATACGCAGTATTTT.

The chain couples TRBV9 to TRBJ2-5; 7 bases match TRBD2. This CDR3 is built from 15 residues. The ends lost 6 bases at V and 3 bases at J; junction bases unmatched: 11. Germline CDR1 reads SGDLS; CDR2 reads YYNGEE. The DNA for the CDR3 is TGTGCCAGCACCTCCCTCGGGGGGAACAAAGAGACCCAGTACTTC. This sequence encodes CASTSLGGNKETQYF.

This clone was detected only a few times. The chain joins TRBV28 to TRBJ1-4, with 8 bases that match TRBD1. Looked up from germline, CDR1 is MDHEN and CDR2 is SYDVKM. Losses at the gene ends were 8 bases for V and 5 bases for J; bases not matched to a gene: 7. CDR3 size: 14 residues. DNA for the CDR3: TGTGCCAGCCGTTCAGGGGGCAGCAATGAAAAACTGTTTTTT. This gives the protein CASRSGGSNEKLFF.

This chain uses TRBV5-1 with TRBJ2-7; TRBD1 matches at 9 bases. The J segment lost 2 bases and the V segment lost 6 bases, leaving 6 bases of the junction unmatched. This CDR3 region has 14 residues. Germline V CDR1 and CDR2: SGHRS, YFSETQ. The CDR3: CASKTGGIPYEQYF. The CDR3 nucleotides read TGCGCCAGCAAGACAGGGGGTATCCCCTACGAGCAGTACTTC.

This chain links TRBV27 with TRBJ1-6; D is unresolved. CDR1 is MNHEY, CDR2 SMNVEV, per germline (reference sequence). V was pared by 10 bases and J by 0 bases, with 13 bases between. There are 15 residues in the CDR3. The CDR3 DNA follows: TGTGCCACTCAAAGCCCGAGCTCCTATAATTCACCCCTCCACTTT. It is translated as CATQSPSSYNSPLHF.

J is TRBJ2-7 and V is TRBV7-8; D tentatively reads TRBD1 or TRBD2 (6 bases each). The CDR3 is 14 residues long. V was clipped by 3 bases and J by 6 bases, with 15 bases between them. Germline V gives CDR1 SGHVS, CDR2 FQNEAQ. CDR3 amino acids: CASSFYRDSFEQYF. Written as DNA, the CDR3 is TGTGCCAGCAGCTTTTACAGGGACTCGTTCGAGCAGTACTTC.

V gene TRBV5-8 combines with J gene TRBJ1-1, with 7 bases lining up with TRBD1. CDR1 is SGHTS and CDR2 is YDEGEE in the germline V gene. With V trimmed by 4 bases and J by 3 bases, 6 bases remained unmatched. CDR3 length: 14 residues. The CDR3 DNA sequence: TGTGCCAGCAGCCCAGGGGGTGCGGACACTGAAGCTTTCTTT. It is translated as CASSPGGADTEAFF.

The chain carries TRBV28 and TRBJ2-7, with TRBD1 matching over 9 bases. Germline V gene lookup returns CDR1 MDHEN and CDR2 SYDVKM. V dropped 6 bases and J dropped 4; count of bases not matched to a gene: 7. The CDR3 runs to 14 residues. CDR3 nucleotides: TGTGCCAGCAGGGATCGGACAGGGGATTACGAGCAGTACTTC. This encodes CASRDRTGDYEQYF.

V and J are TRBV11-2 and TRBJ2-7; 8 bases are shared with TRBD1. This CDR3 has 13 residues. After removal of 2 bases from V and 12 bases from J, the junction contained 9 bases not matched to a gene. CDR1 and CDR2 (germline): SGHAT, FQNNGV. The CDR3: CASSLYGQGAPYF. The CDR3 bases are TGTGCCAGCAGCTTATATGGCCAGGGGGCCCCGTACTTC.

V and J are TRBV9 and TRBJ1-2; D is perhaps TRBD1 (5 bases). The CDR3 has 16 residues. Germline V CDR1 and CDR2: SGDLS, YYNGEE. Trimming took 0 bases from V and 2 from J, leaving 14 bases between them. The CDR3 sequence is CASSVEPQGVNYGYTF. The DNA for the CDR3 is TGTGCCAGCAGCGTAGAACCTCAAGGGGTCAACTATGGCTACACCTTC.

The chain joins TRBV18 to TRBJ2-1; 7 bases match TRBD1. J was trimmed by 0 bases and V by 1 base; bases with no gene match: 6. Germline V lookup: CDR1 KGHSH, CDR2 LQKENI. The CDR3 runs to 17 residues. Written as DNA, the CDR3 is TGTGCCAGCTCACCACTTTCTGGACAGGACTCCTACAATGAGCAGTTCTTC. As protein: CASSPLSGQDSYNEQFF.

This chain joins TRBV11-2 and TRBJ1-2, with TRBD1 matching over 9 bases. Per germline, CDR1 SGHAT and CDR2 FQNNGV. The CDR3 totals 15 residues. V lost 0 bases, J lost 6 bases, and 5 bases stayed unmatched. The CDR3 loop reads CASSLEGQGLNGYTF. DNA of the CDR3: TGTGCCAGCAGCTTAGAAGGACAGGGGCTAAATGGCTACACCTTC.

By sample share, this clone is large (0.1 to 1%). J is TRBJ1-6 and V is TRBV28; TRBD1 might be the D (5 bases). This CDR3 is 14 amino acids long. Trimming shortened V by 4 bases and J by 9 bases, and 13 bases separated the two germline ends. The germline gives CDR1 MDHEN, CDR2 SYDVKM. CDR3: CASSWGSGVSPLHF. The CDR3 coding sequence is TGTGCCAGCAGTTGGGGATCGGGGGTTTCACCCCTCCACTTT.